Listed below are T cell receptor beta chains from one sample, sequenced in a study of OX40 agonist ivuxolimab in advanced cancers. TCRdb's table, derived via immunoSEQ multiplex PCR, lists solely in-frame clones and lacks some. The sample contains 86,000 or so clones, 92% of which appear only once. The specimen was CD4+ or CD8+ T cells sorted from blood, collected in a trial of the OX40 agonist ivuxolimab. These receptors came from an adult with an advanced solid tumor such as melanoma, head and neck, liver or kidney cancer. Both conserved end residues are part of each CDR3. Each record gives: D gene, V gene, J gene, clone size, CDR3 DNA, CDR3 protein. The D gene is left open where the match is weak. The size of a clone is reported for some rows only, either as once, few or many, or as a class for expanded clones.

TRBD1	TRBV11-2	TRBJ1-2	NA	TGTGCCAGCAGCTATAGACAGGGAGGTGGTGGCTACACCTTC	CASSYRQGGGGYTF
NA	TRBV9	TRBJ1-1	few	TGTGCCAGCAGGATGCACTCTGAAGCTTTCTTT	CASRMHSEAFF
TRBD1	TRBV14	TRBJ2-7	NA	TGTGCCAGCAGCCTCCGGGACAGCGACGACGAGCAGTACTTC	CASSLRDSDDEQYF
NA	TRBV5-5	TRBJ2-7	NA	TGTGCCAGCAGCCCTACTACAGGTAGCTCCTACGAGCAGTACTTC	CASSPTTGSSYEQYF
NA	TRBV14	TRBJ2-2	NA	TGTGCCAGCAGCCAGTGGACCGTTAACACCGGGGAGCTGTTTTTT	CASSQWTVNTGELFF
TRBD1	TRBV7-8	TRBJ1-2	once	TGTGCCAGCAGCCTTTCACAGACAGGGAACTATGGCTACACCTTC	CASSLSQTGNYGYTF
NA	TRBV5-1	TRBJ2-5	NA	TGCGCCAGCAGCTTGGCCCAGGGAGACGGAGAGACCCAGTACTTC	CASSLAQGDGETQYF
TRBD1	TRBV5-1	TRBJ2-3	NA	TGCGCCAGCAGCGCAGAACCGACAGGGGGTCGCACAGATACGCAGTATTTT	CASSAEPTGGRTDTQYF
NA	TRBV6-1	TRBJ2-3	NA	TGTGCCAGCAGTGGCCGGGATGCTAGCACAGATACGCAGTATTTT	CASSGRDASTDTQYF
TRBD1	TRBV19	TRBJ2-7	NA	TGTGCCAGTAGTATTCGACCCGCGCCGGGACAGGGGTTTACTTTCGAGCAGTACTTC	CASSIRPAPGQGFTFEQYF
TRBD1	TRBV7-8	TRBJ2-3	NA	TGTGCCAGCAGTTTCCGGACAGGGGCTAGTGCCACAGATACGCAGTATTTT	CASSFRTGASATDTQYF
TRBD2	TRBV9	TRBJ2-7	NA	TGTGCCAGCAGCGTAGGCGGAGCGGGACTCGGGCCCTACGAGCAGTACTTC	CASSVGGAGLGPYEQYF
TRBD1	TRBV2	TRBJ2-2	NA	TGTGCCAGCACTGGCAGGGGGCAGGGCGGGGAGCTGTTTTTT	CASTGRGQGGELFF
NA	TRBV7-9	TRBJ2-1	NA	TGTGCCAGCAGCTTAGTGGGGGCCCTCTCCTACAATGAGCAGTTCTTC	CASSLVGALSYNEQFF
NA	TRBV19	TRBJ1-1	NA	TGTGCCAGTAGTATTCTCGGGCCCGTGAACACTGAAGCCTTCTTT	CASSILGPVNTEAFF
TRBD1	TRBV6-6	TRBJ1-5	NA	TGTGCCAGCATTGGGGGACAGGGTAGACAGCCCCAGCATTTT	CASIGGQGRQPQHF
NA	TRBV5-4	TRBJ2-5	once	TGTGCCAGCAGCCAGGCGCGGGAGACCCAGTACTTC	CASSQARETQYF
TRBD2	TRBV6-5	TRBJ2-1	once	TGTGCCAGCAAACCAGCGGGGGGACCTGATGAGCAGTTCTTC	CASKPAGGPDEQFF
NA	TRBV4-1	TRBJ1-2	NA	TGCGCCAGCAGCCGGGGCGGGAGCGGGCAAAACTATGGCTACACCTTC	CASSRGGSGQNYGYTF
NA	TRBV5-1	TRBJ2-1	NA	TGCGCCAGCGGAACAGACAGGTCTATTGGGCAGTTCTTC	CASGTDRSIGQFF
NA	TRBV19	TRBJ2-5	NA	TGTGCCAGTAGTATAGAGTTCTGGGAAGAGACCCAGTACTTC	CASSIEFWEETQYF
NA	TRBV6-5	TRBJ1-1	NA	TGTGCCAGCAGTATTATGGGGGGGAACACTGAAGCTTTCTTT	CASSIMGGNTEAFF
NA	TRBV30	TRBJ1-2	NA	TGTGCCTGGAGTCTGGGGGGTGCTAACTATGGCTACACCTTC	CAWSLGGANYGYTF
TRBD1	TRBV12-5	TRBJ1-2	NA	TGTGCTAGTGGCCCGGGACAGAAGGGCTACACCTTC	CASGPGQKGYTF
NA	TRBV6-5	TRBJ1-1	medium-sized	TGTGCCAGCAGTGGGTGGCAGGACCTGAACACTGAAGCTTTCTTT	CASSGWQDLNTEAFF
NA	TRBV5-8	TRBJ2-5	NA	TGTGCCAGCAGGTATATATTTGGACAGCAAGAGACCCAGTACTTC	CASRYIFGQQETQYF
NA	TRBV4-1	TRBJ1-1	NA	TGCGCCAGCAGCCACCAGGGGAGGGGCGCGAACACTGAAGCTTTCTTT	CASSHQGRGANTEAFF
NA	TRBV15	TRBJ2-2	NA	TGTGCCACCAGCAGATTCCCGGACGGAGCCGCCGGGGAGCTGTTTTTT	CATSRFPDGAAGELFF
TRBD2	TRBV5-1	TRBJ2-3	once	TGCGCCAGCAGCTTGCAAGCGGGAGGCCAGTACACAGATACGCAGTATTTT	CASSLQAGGQYTDTQYF
NA	TRBV30	TRBJ2-1	NA	TGTGCCTGGGGGCAGGGATCATACAATGAGCAGTTCTTC	CAWGQGSYNEQFF
NA	TRBV10-2	TRBJ2-1	NA	TGCGCCAGCAGTGAGTCGACCCTTGGCAATGAGCAGTTCTTC	CASSESTLGNEQFF
NA	TRBV19	TRBJ1-5	once	TGTGCCAGTAGTATTAGACGAGGGCCGAGCAATCAGCCCCAGCATTTT	CASSIRRGPSNQPQHF
TRBD1	TRBV19	TRBJ1-5	NA	TGTGCCAGTAAAGGAATTTTGGACAGGGGATTTGGGTGGGATCAGCCCCAGCATTTT	CASKGILDRGFGWDQPQHF
NA	TRBV11-2	TRBJ1-4	NA	TGTGCCAGCAGCCGTGGCCCCGATGAAAAACTGTTTTTT	CASSRGPDEKLFF
NA	TRBV5-5	TRBJ1-5	NA	TGTGCCAGCAGCTTGGTGTGGAGCAATCAGCCCCAGCATTTT	CASSLVWSNQPQHF
NA	TRBV7-9	TRBJ1-6	NA	TGTGCCAGCAGCGCCATAAAAGGCCACGGGGGTGGGGATTCACCCCTCCACTTT	CASSAIKGHGGGDSPLHF
NA	TRBV6-5	TRBJ1-3	NA	TGTGCCAGCAGTTACAAACAGTTCTCTGGAAACACCATATATTTT	CASSYKQFSGNTIYF
TRBD2	TRBV11-2	TRBJ2-5	NA	TGTGCCAGCAGAAGACCTAGCGGGGGAGAGACCCAGTACTTC	CASRRPSGGETQYF
NA	TRBV27	TRBJ1-2	NA	TGTGCCAGCAGTTTAAACGGGGTCAACCTGAACTATGGCTACACCTTC	CASSLNGVNLNYGYTF
NA	TRBV28	TRBJ2-7	NA	TGTGCCAGCAGTATCGGGAGCAGGTTGGGCGAGCAGTACTTC	CASSIGSRLGEQYF
NA	TRBV7-8	TRBJ1-5	NA	TGTGCCAGCAGCTTGGGACCGAGGCCCCAGCATTTT	CASSLGPRPQHF
NA	TRBV6-1	TRBJ2-7	once	TGTGCCAGCAGTGGACCGACTTTATTTTACGAGCAGTACTTC	CASSGPTLFYEQYF
NA	TRBV6-1	TRBJ1-2	NA	TGTGCCAGCAGTGAAGTTTCAGGAGAGGGCTACACCTTC	CASSEVSGEGYTF
TRBD1	TRBV5-6	TRBJ2-5	NA	TGTGCCAGCAGCTTGCGGACAGGGGATAGAAAGACCCAGTACTTC	CASSLRTGDRKTQYF
NA	TRBV30	TRBJ1-5	NA	TGTGCCTGGAGTGTGAGCAATCAGCCCCAGCATTTT	CAWSVSNQPQHF
TRBD1	TRBV7-2	TRBJ1-1	once	TGTGCCAGCAGCTTCCGGGACAGACTTTACACTGAAGCTTTCTTT	CASSFRDRLYTEAFF